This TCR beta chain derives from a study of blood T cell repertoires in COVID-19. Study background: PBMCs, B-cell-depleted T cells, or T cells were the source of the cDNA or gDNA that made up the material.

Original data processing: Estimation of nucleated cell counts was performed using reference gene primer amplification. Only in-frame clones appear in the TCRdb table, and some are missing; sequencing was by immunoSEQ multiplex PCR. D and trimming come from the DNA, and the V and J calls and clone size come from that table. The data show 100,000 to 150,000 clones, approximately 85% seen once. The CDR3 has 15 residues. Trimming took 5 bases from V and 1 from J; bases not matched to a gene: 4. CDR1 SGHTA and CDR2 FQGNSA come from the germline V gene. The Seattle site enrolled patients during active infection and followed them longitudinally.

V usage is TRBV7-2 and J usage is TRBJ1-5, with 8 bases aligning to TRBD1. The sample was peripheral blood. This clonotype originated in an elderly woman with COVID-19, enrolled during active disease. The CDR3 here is CASSPQGASNQPQHF. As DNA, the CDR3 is TGTGCCAGCAGCCCGCAGGGGGCGAGCAATCAGCCCCAGCATTTT. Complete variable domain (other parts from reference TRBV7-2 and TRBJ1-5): GAGVSQSPSNKVTEKGKDVELRCDPISGHTALYWYRQSLGQGLEFLIYFQGNSAPDKSGLPSDRFSAERTGGSVSTLTIQRTQQEDSAVYLCASSPQGASNQPQHFGDGTRLSIL.